A single sample gave rise to the 18 T cell receptor beta chains below, sequenced in a study of T-cell reconstitution after alpha-beta-depleted transplantation in children. The TCRbeta library was prepared with unique molecular identifiers. TCRdb processed the PCR reads anew with MiXCR; each CDR3 protein has one entry. Of almost 250,000 distinct CDR3 sequences listed, roughly 25% are singletons. The material sequenced was PBMCs, taken before TCRalphabeta/CD19-depleted stem cell transplant. The receptors shown here come from a girl between 2 and 10 years old with Fanconi anemia, due to receive a stem cell transplant.

This clonotype was recorded many times. The genes are TRBV28 and TRBJ1-3; the match to TRBD1 covers 8 bases. V dropped 4 bases and J dropped 1; count of bases not matched to a gene: 15. The CDR3 is made up of 19 amino acids. Germline CDR1 and CDR2: MDHEN and SYDVKM. CDR3 in amino acids: CASSSSGGLMLMSGNTIYF. As DNA, the CDR3 is TGTGCCAGCAGTTCCTCAGGGGGCTTAATGCTGATGTCTGGAAACACCATATATTTT.

This clonotype came up a few times. J is TRBJ2-7 and V is TRBV4-2; D possibly corresponds to TRBD2 (5 bases). V lost 0 bases and J lost 0, with 12 bases in between. The germline gives CDR1 LGHNA, CDR2 YNFKEQ. This CDR3 comprises 16 residues. CDR3 in amino acids: CASSQEPASSSYEQYF. In DNA form, the CDR3 reads TGTGCCAGCAGCCAAGAGCCCGCTAGCAGCTCCTACGAGCAGTACTTC.

This clonotype was recorded at least ten times. The DNA of the CDR3 is TGCAGCGTTGCGGGAAAACCCGGGGAGCTGTTTTTT. Its protein is CSVAGKPGELFF. The gene calls are TRBV29-1 and TRBJ2-2; D is possibly TRBD2 (5 bases). The CDR3 runs 12 residues. Per germline, CDR1 SQVTM and CDR2 ANQGSEA. The ends were cut back, 4 bases at V and 6 bases at J, with 9 bases in the middle.

This clonotype occurred a few times. The J gene is TRBJ1-1, the V gene TRBV28; D unresolved. V was shortened by 4 bases and J by 3 bases, with 18 bases between the two germline ends. This CDR3 region has 16 residues. CDR1 MDHEN and CDR2 SYDVKM come from the germline V gene. CDR3 bases: TGTGCCAGCAGTTATGGCTTGGTGAGGGAGGACACTGAAGCTTTCTTT. Translated, it gives CASSYGLVREDTEAFF. Supplemented by reference TRBV28 and TRBJ1-1, the full variable domain reads DVKVTQSSRYLVKRTGEKVFLECVQDMDHENMFWYRQDPGLGLRLIYFSYDVKMKEKGDIPEGYSVSREKKERFSLILESASTNQTSMYLCASSYGLVREDTEAFFGQGTRLTVV.

The chain has TRBV12-3 or TRBV12-4 and TRBJ2-7; D gene unclear. The CDR3 extends over 13 amino acids. V gave up 3 bases and J gave up 6 bases, with 12 bases separating them. The CDR3 here is CASSFATSREQYF. CDR3 DNA sequence: TGTGCCAGCAGTTTCGCGACCTCCCGCGAGCAGTACTTC.

This clonotype showed up just a few times. The chain combines TRBV12-3 or TRBV12-4 with TRBJ2-7; the match to TRBD2 covers 10 bases. This CDR3 contains 17 residues. V shed 6 bases and J 0 bases; nucleotides not matched to a gene: 11. CDR3 sequence: CASRENPGLANSYEQYF. DNA for the CDR3: TGTGCCAGCAGGGAGAACCCGGGACTAGCGAACTCCTACGAGCAGTACTTC.

The CDR3 region is CSTRTGLRQETQYF. As DNA, the CDR3 is TGCAGCACCAGGACAGGGCTAAGACAAGAGACCCAGTACTTC. J is TRBJ2-5 and V is TRBV29-1, with 8 bases lining up with TRBD1. The CDR3 consists of 14 residues. CDR1 and CDR2 (germline): SQVTM, ANQGSEA. V was clipped by 8 bases and J by 2 bases; unmatched bases: 10.

This clonotype was counted at least ten times. The chain couples TRBV28 to TRBJ2-7; D possibly corresponds to TRBD2 (6 bases). V lost 6 bases to trimming and J lost 3 bases, with 21 bases between them. The CDR3 runs 16 residues. Germline CDR1 is MDHEN and CDR2 is SYDVKM. CDR3 protein: CASSYYSGGASYEQYF. CDR3 bases: TGTGCCAGCAGCTATTATTCAGGAGGGGCAAGCTACGAGCAGTACTTC.

In its sample, this clonotype was seen once. V is TRBV20-1 and J is TRBJ2-1, with D perhaps TRBD2 (6 bases). The length of the CDR3 is 12 residues. The V end was cut by 1 base, the J end by 13 bases, with 14 bases between. CDR1 is DFQATT and CDR2 is SNEGSKA in the germline V gene (reference sequence). CDR3 residues: CSARVPGTHQFF. The CDR3 bases are TGCAGTGCTAGAGTCCCTGGGACTCACCAGTTCTTC.

This CDR3 is CASKRDSQETQYF. In nucleotides, the CDR3 is TGTGCCAGCAAGAGGGACAGCCAAGAGACCCAGTACTTC. The chain is built from TRBV25-1 and TRBJ2-5, with 7 nucleotides matching TRBD1. This CDR3 has 13 amino acids. V shed 7 bases and J 1 base; nucleotides not matched to a gene: 3. Germline V lookup: CDR1 MGHDK, CDR2 SYGVNS.

This clonotype was picked up a small number of times. The rearrangement joins TRBV6-5 to TRBJ2-2, with TRBD2 matching over 13 bases. The germline V gene encodes CDR1 MNHEY and CDR2 SVGAGI. This CDR3 spans 17 amino acids. Germline trimming cut 7 bases from V and 0 bases from J; bases unmatched to any gene: 5. CDR3 sequence: CASTHTSGGANTGELFF. The CDR3 DNA follows: TGTGCCAGCACCCATACTAGCGGGGGGGCGAACACCGGGGAGCTGTTTTTT.

This clonotype was observed at least ten times. Compared with germline, one end of the junction differs, possibly owing to a read error. The rearrangement uses TRBV7-9 and TRBJ2-1; D remains ambiguous. Germline V gives CDR1 SEHNR, CDR2 FQNEAQ (reference sequence). The CDR3 length is 14 residues. The CDR3 nucleotides are TGTGCCAGCAGCTTCCAAAAGGGCTACGATGAGCAGTTCTTC. Protein sequence: CASSFQKGYDEQFF.

This clonotype has only a few counts. The rearrangement links TRBV12-3 or TRBV12-4 to TRBJ1-5; TRBD1 is a possible D gene (5 bases). CDR3 length equals 15 residues. Trimming left V 3 bases short and J 1 base short, with 10 bases between. The CDR3 DNA follows: TGTGCCAGCAGTTTGGGGGTAGCCAGCAATCAGCCCCAGCATTTT. Residues: CASSLGVASNQPQHF.

This chain connects TRBV20-1 to TRBJ2-7, with TRBD2 matching 12 bases. From germline, CDR1 is DFQATT and CDR2 SNEGSKA (reference sequence). V shed 5 bases, J shed 6 bases, and the junction held 8 bases outside the gene matches. The length of the CDR3 is 14 residues. The CDR3 DNA reads TGCAGTGCTCATCTAGCGGGGGGGAGTTCCGAGCAGTACTTC. Protein product: CSAHLAGGSSEQYF.

This chain connects TRBV4-2 to TRBJ1-4, with unresolved D. CDR3 length: 14 amino acids. The germline gives CDR1 LGHNA, CDR2 YNFKEQ. Trimming shortened V by 3 bases and J by 0 bases, and 5 bases separated the two germline ends. The CDR3 is CASSHAATNEKLFF. The CDR3 bases are TGTGCCAGCAGCCATGCTGCAACTAATGAAAAACTGTTTTTT.

This chain connects TRBV28 to TRBJ2-1; TRBD1 might be the D (5 bases). The germline V gene has CDR1 MDHEN and CDR2 SYDVKM. V was cut by 4 bases and J by 4 bases, with 14 bases left in between. This CDR3 region has 15 residues. The CDR3 DNA is TGTGCCAGCAGTTCTGTGGACAACCGTTACAATGAGCAGTTCTTC. Translated, it gives CASSSVDNRYNEQFF.

V usage is TRBV29-1 and J usage is TRBJ1-1; tentatively, D is TRBD1 (5 bases). Trimming shortened V by 4 bases and J by 4 bases, and 10 bases separated the two germline ends. The CDR3 is 12 residues long. Germline V gene lookup returns CDR1 SQVTM and CDR2 ANQGSEA. The CDR3 protein is CSVARDGTEAFF. CDR3 coding DNA: TGCAGCGTTGCTCGGGACGGCACTGAAGCTTTCTTT.

This clonotype was seen a handful of times. The chain carries TRBV5-1 and TRBJ2-1; no clear D gene. The CDR3 runs to 15 residues. V dropped 5 bases and J dropped 0 bases, with 12 bases sitting between them. The germline CDR1 and CDR2 sequences are SGHRS and YFSETQ. The CDR3 DNA reads as TGCGCCAGCAGACTGGCTCGCCCCTCCTACAATGAGCAGTTCTTC. The encoded protein is CASRLARPSYNEQFF.